This TCR beta chain was captured in a study of blood T cells in healthy people across ages. Per-sample PBMC isolation yielded at least 6.5 million cells. Extracted total RNA amounted to at least 5.5 micrograms for each sample. This clonotype was seen a few times. Its specificity is not known. The CDR3 has 15 residues. V lost 3 bases, J lost 13 bases, and 22 bases lay in between. The germline V gene encodes CDR1 SGDLS and CDR2 YYNGEE. PCR was performed a second time for about 7 to 11 cycles using a sample-barcoded 5' primer and a J-beta primer mix. MiXCR, run by TCRdb on the 5' RACE reads, gives a single entry per CDR3 protein. Altogether about 970,000 distinct CDR3 sequences are present, roughly 47% being singletons, with the ten largest covering roughly 23%. General study points: Strong correlation was found linking TCR beta diversity to naive T cell percentage.

This chain connects TRBV9 to TRBJ1-4; a weak D match, TRBD1 (5 bases). The sequence derives from a woman in her sixties or seventies in good health. What was sequenced was blood. CDR3 sequence: CASSGGTRGEGRLFF. The CDR3 nucleotides read TGTGCCAGCAGCGGAGGAACCCGCGGTGAGGGGCGACTGTTTTTT.